This T cell receptor (beta chain) was documented in a study of blood T cell repertoires in COVID-19. Per the authors' pipeline: Reference gene primers were amplified, and this amplification served to estimate nucleated cell counts. Repertoires were generated with immunoSEQ multiplex PCR, while TCRdb's copy carries only in-frame clones and drops some. The V and J calls and the clone size are those of that table, but D and trimming were determined from the DNA. The sample includes around 220,000 clones, 84% of them seen just once. The sequencing input was peripheral blood. This clonotype was sampled from an elderly woman with COVID-19, enrolled during active disease.

In DNA, the CDR3 is TGTGCCAGTAGTATAGGGGGGGGAGCCGTGGGGAACTATGGCTACACCTTC. Its translation: CASSIGGGAVGNYGYTF. J is TRBJ1-2 and V is TRBV19, with D possibly matching TRBD1 (5 bases). The CDR3 is 17 residues long. Germline V gene sequence: CDR1 LNHDA, CDR2 SQIVND (reference sequence). The V end was cut by 1 base, the J end by 2 bases, with 17 bases between.